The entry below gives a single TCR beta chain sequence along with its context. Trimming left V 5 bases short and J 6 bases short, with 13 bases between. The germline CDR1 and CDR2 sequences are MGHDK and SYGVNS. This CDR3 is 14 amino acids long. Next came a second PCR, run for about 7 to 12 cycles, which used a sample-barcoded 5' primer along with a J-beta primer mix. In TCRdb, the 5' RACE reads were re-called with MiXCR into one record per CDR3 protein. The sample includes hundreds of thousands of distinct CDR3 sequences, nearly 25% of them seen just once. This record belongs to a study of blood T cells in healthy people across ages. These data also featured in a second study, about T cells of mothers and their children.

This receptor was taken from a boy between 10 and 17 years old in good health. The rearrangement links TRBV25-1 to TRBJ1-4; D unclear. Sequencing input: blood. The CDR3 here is CASSPSGYDEKLFF. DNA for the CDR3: TGTGCCAGCAGTCCGTCCGGCTATGATGAAAAACTGTTTTTT.